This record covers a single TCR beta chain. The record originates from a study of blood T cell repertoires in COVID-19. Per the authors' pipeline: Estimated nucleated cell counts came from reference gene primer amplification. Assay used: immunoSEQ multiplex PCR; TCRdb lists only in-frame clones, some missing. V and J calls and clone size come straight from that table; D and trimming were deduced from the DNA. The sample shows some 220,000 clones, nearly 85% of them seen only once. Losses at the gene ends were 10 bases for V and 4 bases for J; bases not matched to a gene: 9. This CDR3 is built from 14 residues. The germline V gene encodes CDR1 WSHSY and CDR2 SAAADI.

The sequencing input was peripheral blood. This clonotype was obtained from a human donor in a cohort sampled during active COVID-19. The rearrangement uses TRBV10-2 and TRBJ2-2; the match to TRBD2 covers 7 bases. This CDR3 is CATQSGDFTGELFF. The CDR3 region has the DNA TGCGCCACCCAAAGCGGGGATTTCACCGGGGAGCTGTTTTTT.